This TCR beta chain was retrieved from a study of PD-L1 blockade in urothelial cancer. Study in general: From 0 to 3 prior chemotherapy regimens had been given to the patients. Treatment start was followed by blood analysis at 3 weeks (second dose) and again at 6 weeks. Across blood samples, T cells had a median count of 141,255.

Study findings and constraints: Durable-benefit patients showed greater tumor-associated blood clone expansion at 3 weeks.

Points on this clone: The antigen is undetermined.

Between the trimmed V and J ends, which lost 2 bases and 6 bases, there was a span of 11 bases. In germline, CDR1 is LGHNT, CDR2 FRNRAP. The CDR3 sequence is 13 residues long. Time point of the sample: pretreatment peripheral blood. Sequencing was performed with immunoSEQ multiplex PCR; in TCRdb, only in-frame clones are kept and a portion is missing. The repertoire consists of 50,000 or so clones, with 84% occurring once and the leading ten covering 1% to 1.5%. Sequencing was performed on PBMCs, taken around atezolizumab (anti-PD-L1) treatment. The clonotype comes from a man in his fifties or sixties with urothelial cancer. V usage is TRBV12-5 and J usage is TRBJ2-7, with D unresolved. The CDR3 region has the DNA TGTGCTAGTGGTTTGCGCCCAGGTTCCGAGCAGTACTTC. Residues: CASGLRPGSEQYF.